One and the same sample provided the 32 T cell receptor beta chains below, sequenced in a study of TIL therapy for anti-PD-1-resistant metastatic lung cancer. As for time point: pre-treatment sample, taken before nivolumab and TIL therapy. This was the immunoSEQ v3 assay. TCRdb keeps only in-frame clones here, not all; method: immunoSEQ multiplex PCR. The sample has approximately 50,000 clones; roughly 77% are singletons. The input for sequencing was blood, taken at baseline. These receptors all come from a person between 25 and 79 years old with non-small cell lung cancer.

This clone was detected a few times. DNA of the CDR3: TGTGCCTGGGAGAAGGGGGTGAACACCGGGGAGCTGTTTTTT. Its protein product is CAWEKGVNTGELFF. This rearrangement joins TRBV30 to TRBJ2-2; a possible D gene is TRBD1 (6 bases). CDR3 length: 14 residues. V lost 5 bases and J 1 base, leaving 11 bases between the germline ends. Per the germline V gene, CDR1 is GTSNPN and CDR2 is SVGIG (reference sequence).

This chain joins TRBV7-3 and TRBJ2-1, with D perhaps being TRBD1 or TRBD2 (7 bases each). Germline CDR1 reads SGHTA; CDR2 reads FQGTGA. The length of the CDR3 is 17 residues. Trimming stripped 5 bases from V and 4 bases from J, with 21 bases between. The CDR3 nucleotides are TGTGCCAGCAGCCCCCGAGCAGGGGGGGGCCCGTACAATGAGCAGTTCTTC. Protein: CASSPRAGGGPYNEQFF.

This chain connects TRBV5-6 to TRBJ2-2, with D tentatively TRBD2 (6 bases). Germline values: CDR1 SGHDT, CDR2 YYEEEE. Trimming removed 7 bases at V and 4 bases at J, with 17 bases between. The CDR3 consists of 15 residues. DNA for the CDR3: TGTGCCAGCCTTAAAGGCGGAGGGCTCACCGGGGAGCTGTTTTTT. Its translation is CASLKGGGLTGELFF.

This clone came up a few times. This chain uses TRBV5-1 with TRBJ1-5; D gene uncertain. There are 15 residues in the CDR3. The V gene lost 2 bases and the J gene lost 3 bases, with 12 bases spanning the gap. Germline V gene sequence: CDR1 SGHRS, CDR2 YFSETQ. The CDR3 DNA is TGCGCCAGCAGCTTAATGGGGAGGGACAATCAGCCCCAGCATTTT. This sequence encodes CASSLMGRDNQPQHF.

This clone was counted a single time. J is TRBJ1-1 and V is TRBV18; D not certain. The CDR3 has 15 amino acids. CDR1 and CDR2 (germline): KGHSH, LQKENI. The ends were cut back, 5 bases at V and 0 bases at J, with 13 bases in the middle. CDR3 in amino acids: CASSTRQNMNTEAFF. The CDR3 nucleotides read TGTGCCAGCTCAACCCGGCAGAACATGAACACTGAAGCTTTCTTT.

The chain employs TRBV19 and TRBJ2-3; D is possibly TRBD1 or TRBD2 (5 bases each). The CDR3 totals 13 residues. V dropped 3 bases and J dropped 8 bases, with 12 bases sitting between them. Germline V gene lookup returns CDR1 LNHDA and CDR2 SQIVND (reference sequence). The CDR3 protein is CASSIGAVGTQYF. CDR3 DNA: TGTGCCAGTAGTATCGGGGCCGTGGGTACGCAGTATTTT.

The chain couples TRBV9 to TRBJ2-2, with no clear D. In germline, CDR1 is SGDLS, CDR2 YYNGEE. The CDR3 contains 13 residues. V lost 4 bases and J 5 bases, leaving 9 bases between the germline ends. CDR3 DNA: TGTGCCAGCAGCCGTTTTTTGACCGGGGAGCTGTTTTTT. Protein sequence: CASSRFLTGELFF. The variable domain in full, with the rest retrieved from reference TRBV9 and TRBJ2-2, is DSGVTQTPKHLITATGQRVTLRCSPRSGDLSVYWYQQSLDQGLQFLIQYYNGEERAKGNILERFSAQQFPDLHSELNLSSLELGDSALYFCASSRFLTGELFFGEGSRLTVL.

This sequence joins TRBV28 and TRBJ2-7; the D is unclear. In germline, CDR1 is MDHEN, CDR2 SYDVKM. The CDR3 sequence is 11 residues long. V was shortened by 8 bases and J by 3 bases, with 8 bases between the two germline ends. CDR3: CASGAIYEQYF. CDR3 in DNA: TGTGCCAGCGGAGCTATCTACGAGCAGTACTTC.

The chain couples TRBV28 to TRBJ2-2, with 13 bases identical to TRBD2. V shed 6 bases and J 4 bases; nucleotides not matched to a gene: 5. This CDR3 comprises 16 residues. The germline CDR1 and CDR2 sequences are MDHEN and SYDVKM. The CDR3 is CASSLTSGGITGELFF. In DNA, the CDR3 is TGTGCCAGCAGCTTGACTAGCGGGGGGATCACCGGGGAGCTGTTTTTT.

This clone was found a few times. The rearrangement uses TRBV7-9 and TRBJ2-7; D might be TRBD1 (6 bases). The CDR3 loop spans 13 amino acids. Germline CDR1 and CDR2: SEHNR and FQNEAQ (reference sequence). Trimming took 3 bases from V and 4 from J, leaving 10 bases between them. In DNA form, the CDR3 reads TGTGCCAGCAGCTTTTGGCAGGGGTACGAGCAGTACTTC. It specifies CASSFWQGYEQYF.

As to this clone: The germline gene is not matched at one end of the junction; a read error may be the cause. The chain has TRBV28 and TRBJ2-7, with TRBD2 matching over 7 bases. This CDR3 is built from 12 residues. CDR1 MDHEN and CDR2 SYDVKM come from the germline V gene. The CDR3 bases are TGCGCGGTGTGGGGAGGGACCGTCGAGCAGTACTTC. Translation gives CAVWGGTVEQYF. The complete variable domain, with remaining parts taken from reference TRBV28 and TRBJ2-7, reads DVKVTQSSRYLVKRTGEKVFLECVQDMDHENMFWYRQDPGLGLRLIYFSYDVKMKEKGDIPEGYSVSREKKERFSLILESASTNQTSMYLCAVWGGTVEQYFGPGTRLTVT.

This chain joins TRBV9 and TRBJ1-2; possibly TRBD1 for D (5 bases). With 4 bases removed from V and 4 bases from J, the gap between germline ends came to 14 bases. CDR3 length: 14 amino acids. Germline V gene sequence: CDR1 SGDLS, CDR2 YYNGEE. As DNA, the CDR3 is TGTGCCAGCAGCCCAACAGGTCGGGGCTATGGCTACACCTTC. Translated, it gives CASSPTGRGYGYTF.

In nucleotides, the CDR3 is TGTGCCAGCAGCCTCGGGACTAGCAATGAGCAGTTCTTC. Protein: CASSLGTSNEQFF. V usage is TRBV7-7 and J usage is TRBJ2-1; 8 bases line up with TRBD2. The CDR3 extends over 13 amino acids. Germline values: CDR1 SSHAT, CDR2 FNYEAQ (reference sequence). With V trimmed by 5 bases and J by 6 bases, 3 bases remained unmatched.

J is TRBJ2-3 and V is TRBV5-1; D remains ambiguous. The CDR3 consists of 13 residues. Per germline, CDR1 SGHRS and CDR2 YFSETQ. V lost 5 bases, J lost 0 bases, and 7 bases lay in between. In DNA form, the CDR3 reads TGCGCCAGCAGTCCCGGGAGCACAGATACGCAGTATTTT. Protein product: CASSPGSTDTQYF.

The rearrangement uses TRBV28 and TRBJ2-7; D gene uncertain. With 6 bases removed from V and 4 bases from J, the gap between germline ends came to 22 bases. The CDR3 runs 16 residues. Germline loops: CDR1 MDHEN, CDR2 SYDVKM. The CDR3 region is CASSTSPGSEPYEQYF. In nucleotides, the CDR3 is TGTGCCAGCAGCACCTCCCCAGGATCCGAGCCTTACGAGCAGTACTTC.

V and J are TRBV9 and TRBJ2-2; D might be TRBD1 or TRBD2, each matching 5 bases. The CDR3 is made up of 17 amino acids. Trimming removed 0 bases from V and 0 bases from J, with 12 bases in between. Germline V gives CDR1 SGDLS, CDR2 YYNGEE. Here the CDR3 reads CASSVARGVANTGELFF. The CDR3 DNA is TGTGCCAGCAGCGTAGCCAGAGGGGTCGCGAACACCGGGGAGCTGTTTTTT.

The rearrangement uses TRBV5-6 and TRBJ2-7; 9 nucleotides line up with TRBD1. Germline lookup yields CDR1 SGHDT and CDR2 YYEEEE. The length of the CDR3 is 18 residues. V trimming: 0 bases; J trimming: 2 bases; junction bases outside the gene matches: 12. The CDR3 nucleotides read TGTGCCAGCAGCTTGGGGGAATTACAGGGGGCGAGGCCCTACGAGCAGTACTTC. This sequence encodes CASSLGELQGARPYEQYF.

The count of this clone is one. In DNA form, the CDR3 reads TGTGCCAGCAGTCGGGACAGGCTTAATGAAAAACTGTTTTTT. Translated, it gives CASSRDRLNEKLFF. The chain combines TRBV6-5 with TRBJ1-4, with TRBD1 matching over 8 bases. CDR3 size: 14 residues. Per the germline V gene, CDR1 is MNHEY and CDR2 is SVGAGI. The V segment lost 5 bases and the J segment 4 bases; nucleotides outside the gene matches: 3.

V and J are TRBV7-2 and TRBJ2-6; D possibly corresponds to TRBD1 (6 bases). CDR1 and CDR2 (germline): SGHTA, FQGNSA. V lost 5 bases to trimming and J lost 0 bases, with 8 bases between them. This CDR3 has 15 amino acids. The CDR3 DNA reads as TGTGCCAGCAGCAAACAGGGCTCTGGGGCCAACGTCCTGACTTTC. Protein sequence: CASSKQGSGANVLTF.

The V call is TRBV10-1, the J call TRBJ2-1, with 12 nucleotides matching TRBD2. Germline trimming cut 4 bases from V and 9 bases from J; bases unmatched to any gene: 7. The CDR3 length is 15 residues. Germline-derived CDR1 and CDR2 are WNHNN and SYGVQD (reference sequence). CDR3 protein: CASSGLAGATGEQFF. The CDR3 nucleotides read TGCGCCAGCAGTGGACTAGCGGGAGCAACCGGTGAGCAGTTCTTC.

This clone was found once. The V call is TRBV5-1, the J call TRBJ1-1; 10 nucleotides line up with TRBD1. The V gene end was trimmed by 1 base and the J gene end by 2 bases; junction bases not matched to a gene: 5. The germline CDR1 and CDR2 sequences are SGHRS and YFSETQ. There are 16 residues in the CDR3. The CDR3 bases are TGCGCCAGCAGCTTGAGGACAGGGGGAGAAAACACTGAAGCTTTCTTT. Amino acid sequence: CASSLRTGGENTEAFF.

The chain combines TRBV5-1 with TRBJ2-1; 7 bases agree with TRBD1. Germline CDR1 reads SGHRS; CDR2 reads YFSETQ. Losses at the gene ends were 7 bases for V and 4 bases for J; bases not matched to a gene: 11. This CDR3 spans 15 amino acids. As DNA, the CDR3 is TGCGCCAGCTACTCCGGGACAGCTGCTTACAATGAGCAGTTCTTC. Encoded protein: CASYSGTAAYNEQFF.

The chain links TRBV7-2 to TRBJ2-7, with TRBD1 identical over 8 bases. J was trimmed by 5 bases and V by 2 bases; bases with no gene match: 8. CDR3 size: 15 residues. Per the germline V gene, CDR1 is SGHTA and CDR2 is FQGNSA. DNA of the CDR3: TGTGCCAGCAGCTTAAGGGAGACAGGGGCCAACGAGCAGTACTTC. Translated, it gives CASSLRETGANEQYF. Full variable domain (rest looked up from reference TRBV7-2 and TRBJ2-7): GAGVSQSPSNKVTEKGKDVELRCDPISGHTALYWYRQSLGQGLEFLIYFQGNSAPDKSGLPSDRFSAERTGGSVSTLTIQRTQQEDSAVYLCASSLRETGANEQYFGPGTRLTVT.

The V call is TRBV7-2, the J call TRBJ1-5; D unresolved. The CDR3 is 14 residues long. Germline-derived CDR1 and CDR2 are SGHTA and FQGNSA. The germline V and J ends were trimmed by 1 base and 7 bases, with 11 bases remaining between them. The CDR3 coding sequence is TGTGCCAGCAGCTTAGATCGCGGGTTCCAGCCCCAGCATTTT. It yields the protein CASSLDRGFQPQHF.

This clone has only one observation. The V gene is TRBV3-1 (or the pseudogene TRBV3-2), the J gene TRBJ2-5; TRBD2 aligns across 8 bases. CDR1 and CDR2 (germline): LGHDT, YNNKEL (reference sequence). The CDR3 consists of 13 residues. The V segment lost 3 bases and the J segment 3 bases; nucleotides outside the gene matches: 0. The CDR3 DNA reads TGTGCCAGCAGCCATAGCGGGAAAGAGACCCAGTACTTC. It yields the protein CASSHSGKETQYF.

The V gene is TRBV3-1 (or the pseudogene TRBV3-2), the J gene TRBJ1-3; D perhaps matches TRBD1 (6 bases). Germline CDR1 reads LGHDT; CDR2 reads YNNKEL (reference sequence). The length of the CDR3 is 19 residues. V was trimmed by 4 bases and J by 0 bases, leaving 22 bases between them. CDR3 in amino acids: CASSRGGAGIVSSGNTIYF. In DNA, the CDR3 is TGTGCCAGCAGCCGAGGGGGGGCAGGGATTGTGAGCTCTGGAAACACCATATATTTT.

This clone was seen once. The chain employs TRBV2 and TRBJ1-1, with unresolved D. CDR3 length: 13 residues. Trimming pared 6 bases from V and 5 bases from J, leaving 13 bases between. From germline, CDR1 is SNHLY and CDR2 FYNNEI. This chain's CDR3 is CASRAFEETEAFF. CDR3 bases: TGTGCCAGCAGGGCGTTCGAAGAGACTGAAGCTTTCTTT.

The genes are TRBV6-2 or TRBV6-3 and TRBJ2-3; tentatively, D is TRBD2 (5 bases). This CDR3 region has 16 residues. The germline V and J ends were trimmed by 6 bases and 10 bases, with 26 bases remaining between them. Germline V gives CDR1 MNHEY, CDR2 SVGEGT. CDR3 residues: CASSGIRETRKAPQYF. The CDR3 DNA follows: TGTGCCAGCAGCGGGATACGGGAAACGAGGAAAGCTCCGCAGTATTTT.

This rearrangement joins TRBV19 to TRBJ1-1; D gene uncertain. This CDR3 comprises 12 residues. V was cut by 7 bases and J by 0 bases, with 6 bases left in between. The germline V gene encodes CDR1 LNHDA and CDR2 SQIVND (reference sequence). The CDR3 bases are TGTGCCAGTAAACAGATGAACACTGAAGCTTTCTTT. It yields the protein CASKQMNTEAFF.

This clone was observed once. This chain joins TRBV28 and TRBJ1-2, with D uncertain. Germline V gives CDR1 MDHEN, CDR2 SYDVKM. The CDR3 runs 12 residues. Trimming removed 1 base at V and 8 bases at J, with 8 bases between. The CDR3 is CASSLFGVGYTF. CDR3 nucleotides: TGTGCCAGCAGTTTATTTGGGGTAGGCTACACCTTC.

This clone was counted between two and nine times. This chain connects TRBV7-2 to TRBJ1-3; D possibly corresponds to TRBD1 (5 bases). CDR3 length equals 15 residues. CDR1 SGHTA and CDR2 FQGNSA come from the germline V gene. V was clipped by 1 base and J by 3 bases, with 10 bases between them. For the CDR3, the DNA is TGTGCCAGCAGCTTAGGTGGGACGGTTGGAAACACCATATATTTT. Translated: CASSLGGTVGNTIYF.

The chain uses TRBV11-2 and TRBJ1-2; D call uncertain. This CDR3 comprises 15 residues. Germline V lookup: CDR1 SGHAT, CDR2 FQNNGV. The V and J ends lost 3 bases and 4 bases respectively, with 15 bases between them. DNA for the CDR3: TGTGCCAGCAGCTTCAATGAGGGCGGCGGCTATGGCTACACCTTC. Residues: CASSFNEGGGYGYTF.